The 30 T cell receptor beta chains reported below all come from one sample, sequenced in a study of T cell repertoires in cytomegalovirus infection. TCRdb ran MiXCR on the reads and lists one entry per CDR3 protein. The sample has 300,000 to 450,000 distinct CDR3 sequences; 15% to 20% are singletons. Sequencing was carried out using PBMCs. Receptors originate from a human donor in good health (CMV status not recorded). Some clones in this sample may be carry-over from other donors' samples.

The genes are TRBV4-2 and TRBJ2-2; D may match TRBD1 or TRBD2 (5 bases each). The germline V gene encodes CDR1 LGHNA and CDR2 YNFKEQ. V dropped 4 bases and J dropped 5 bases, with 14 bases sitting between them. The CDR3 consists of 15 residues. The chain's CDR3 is CASSPLAPGTGELFF. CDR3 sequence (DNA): TGTGCCAGCAGCCCCCTAGCCCCAGGGACCGGGGAGCTGTTTTTT.

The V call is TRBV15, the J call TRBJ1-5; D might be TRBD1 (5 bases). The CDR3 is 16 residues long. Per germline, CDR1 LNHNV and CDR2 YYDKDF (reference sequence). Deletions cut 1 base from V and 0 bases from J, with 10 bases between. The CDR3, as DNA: TGTGCCACCAGCAGAGCTAGGGACGATAGCAATCAGCCCCAGCATTTT. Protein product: CATSRARDDSNQPQHF.

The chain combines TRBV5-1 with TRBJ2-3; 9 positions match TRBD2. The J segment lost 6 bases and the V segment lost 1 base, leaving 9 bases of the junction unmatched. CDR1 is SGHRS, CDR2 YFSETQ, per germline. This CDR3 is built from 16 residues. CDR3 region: CASSLLGGGASDTQYF. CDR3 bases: TGCGCCAGCAGCTTGTTAGGCGGGGGGGCCAGCGATACGCAGTATTTT.

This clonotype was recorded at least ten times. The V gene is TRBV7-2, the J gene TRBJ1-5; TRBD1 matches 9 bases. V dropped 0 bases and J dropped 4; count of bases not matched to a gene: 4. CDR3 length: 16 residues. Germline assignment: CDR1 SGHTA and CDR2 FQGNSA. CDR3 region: CASSLAPGTGNQPQHF. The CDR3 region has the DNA TGTGCCAGCAGCTTAGCCCCTGGGACAGGGAATCAGCCCCAGCATTTT.

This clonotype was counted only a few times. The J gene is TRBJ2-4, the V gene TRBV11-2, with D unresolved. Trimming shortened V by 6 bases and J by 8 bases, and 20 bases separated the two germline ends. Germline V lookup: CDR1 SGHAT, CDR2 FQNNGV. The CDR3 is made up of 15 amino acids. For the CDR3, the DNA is TGTGCCAGCAGTCGACTCGGACCTCCGGTGGACATTCAGTACTTC. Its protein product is CASSRLGPPVDIQYF.

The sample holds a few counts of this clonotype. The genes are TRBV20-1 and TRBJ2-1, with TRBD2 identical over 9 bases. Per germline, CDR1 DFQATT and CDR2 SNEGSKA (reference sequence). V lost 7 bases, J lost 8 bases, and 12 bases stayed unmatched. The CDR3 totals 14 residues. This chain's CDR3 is CSGRGSGGWDEQFF. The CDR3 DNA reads TGCAGTGGAAGAGGTAGCGGGGGCTGGGATGAGCAGTTCTTC.

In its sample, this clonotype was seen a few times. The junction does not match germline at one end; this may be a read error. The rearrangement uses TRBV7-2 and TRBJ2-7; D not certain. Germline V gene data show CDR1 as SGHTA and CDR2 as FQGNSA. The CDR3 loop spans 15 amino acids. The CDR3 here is CANSLSTGSSYEQYF. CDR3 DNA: TGTGCCAACAGCTTAAGCACCGGAAGCTCCTACGAGCAGTACTTC.

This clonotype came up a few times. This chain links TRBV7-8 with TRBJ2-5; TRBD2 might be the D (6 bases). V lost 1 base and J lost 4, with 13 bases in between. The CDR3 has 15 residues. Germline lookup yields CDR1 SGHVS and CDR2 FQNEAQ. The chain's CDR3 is CASSLGPPEGETQYF. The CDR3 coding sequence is TGTGCCAGCAGCTTAGGGCCCCCGGAGGGAGAGACCCAGTACTTC.

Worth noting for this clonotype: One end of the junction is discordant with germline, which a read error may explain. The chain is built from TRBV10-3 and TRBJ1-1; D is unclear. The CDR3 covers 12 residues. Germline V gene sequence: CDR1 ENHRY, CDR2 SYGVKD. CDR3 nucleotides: TGTGCCATCAGTGGTGAAGGTGCTGAATCTTTCTTT. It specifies CAISGEGAESFF.

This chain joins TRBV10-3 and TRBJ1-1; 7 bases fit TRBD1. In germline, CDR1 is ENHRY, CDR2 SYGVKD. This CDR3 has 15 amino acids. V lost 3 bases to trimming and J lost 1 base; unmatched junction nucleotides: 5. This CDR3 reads CAISEYRGWNTEAFF. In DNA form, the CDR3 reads TGTGCCATCAGTGAATACAGGGGCTGGAACACTGAAGCTTTCTTT.

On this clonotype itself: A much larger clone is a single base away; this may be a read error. The CDR3 nucleotides read TGTGCCAGCAGCTTAACCCTAGACAGGGCGAGTTCACCCCACCACTTT. It is translated as CASSLTLDRASSPHHF. This chain links TRBV7-2 with TRBJ1-6; 7 nucleotides match TRBD1. The length of the CDR3 is 16 residues. Germline values: CDR1 SGHTA, CDR2 FQGNSA.

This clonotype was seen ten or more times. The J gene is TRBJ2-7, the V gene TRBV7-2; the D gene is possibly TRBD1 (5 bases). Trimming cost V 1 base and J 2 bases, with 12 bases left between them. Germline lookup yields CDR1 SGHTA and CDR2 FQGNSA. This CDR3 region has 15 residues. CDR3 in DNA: TGTGCCAGCAGCTTAGATGGAGCAGGGACCTACGAGCAGTACTTC. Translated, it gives CASSLDGAGTYEQYF.

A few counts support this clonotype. The CDR3: CASSPSGGYYNEQFF. In DNA form, the CDR3 reads TGTGCCAGCAGCCCTAGCGGGGGTTACTACAATGAGCAGTTCTTC. V usage is TRBV28 and J usage is TRBJ2-1, with 10 bases aligning to TRBD2. Germline V lookup: CDR1 MDHEN, CDR2 SYDVKM. V trimming: 6 bases; J trimming: 3 bases; junction bases outside the gene matches: 5. The CDR3 covers 15 residues.

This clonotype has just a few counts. CDR3 sequence reads: CASSSGLPPYEQYF. The DNA of the CDR3 is TGTGCCAGCAGTTCGGGACTCCCCCCTTACGAGCAGTACTTC. The chain has TRBV6-2 or TRBV6-3 and TRBJ2-7, with D perhaps TRBD2 (6 bases). Germline assignment: CDR1 MNHEY and CDR2 SVGEGT. The CDR3 has 14 residues. V was trimmed by 4 bases and J by 4 bases, leaving 14 bases between them.

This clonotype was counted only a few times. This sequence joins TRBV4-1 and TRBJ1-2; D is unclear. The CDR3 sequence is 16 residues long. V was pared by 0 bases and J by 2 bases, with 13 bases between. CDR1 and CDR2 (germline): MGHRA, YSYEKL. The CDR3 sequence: CASSQDRATRNYGYTF. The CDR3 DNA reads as TGCGCCAGCAGCCAAGATCGGGCCACACGGAACTATGGCTACACCTTC.

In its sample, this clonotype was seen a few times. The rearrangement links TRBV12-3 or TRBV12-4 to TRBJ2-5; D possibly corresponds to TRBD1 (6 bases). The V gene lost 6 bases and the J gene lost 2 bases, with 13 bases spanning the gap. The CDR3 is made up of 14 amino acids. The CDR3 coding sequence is TGTGCCAGCAGCCAGGGGTGGGGGCAAGAGACCCAGTACTTC. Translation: CASSQGWGQETQYF.

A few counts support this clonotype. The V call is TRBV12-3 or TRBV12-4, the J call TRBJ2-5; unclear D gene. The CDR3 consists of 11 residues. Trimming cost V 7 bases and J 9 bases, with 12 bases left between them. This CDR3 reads CASTIGRAQYF. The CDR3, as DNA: TGTGCCAGCACCATAGGACGGGCCCAGTACTTC.

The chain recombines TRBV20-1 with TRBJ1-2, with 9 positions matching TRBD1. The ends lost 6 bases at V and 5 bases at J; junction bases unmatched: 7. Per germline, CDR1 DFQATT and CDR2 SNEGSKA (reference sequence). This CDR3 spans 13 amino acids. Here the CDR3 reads CSARKDRGYGYTF. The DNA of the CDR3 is TGCAGTGCCAGAAAGGACAGGGGATATGGCTACACCTTC.

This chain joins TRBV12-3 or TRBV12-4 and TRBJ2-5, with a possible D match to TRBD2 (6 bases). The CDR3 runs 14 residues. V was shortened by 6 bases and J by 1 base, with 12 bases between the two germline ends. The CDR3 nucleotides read TGTGCCAGCAGCTCCGTAGCGGTCCAAGAGACCCAGTACTTC. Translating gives CASSSVAVQETQYF.

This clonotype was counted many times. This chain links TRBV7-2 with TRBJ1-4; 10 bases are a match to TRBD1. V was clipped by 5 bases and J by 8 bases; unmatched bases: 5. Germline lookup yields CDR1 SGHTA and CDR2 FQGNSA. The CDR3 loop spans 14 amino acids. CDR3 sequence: CASSERGQGEKLFF. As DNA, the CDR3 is TGTGCCAGCAGCGAGAGGGGACAGGGGGAAAAACTGTTTTTT.

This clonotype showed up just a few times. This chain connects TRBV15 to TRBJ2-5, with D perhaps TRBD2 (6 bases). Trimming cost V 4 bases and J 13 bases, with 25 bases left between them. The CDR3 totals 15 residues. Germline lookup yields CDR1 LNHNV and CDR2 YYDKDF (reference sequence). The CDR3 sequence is CATSTIRTNAGPLYF. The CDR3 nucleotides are TGTGCCACCAGCACCATAAGAACTAATGCGGGACCTCTGTACTTC.

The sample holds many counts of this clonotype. CDR3 DNA: TGTGCCAGCAGCCCACGGACAGGGGGCCTTAGTAATGAAAAACTGTTTTTT. This sequence encodes CASSPRTGGLSNEKLFF. The rearrangement joins TRBV7-8 to TRBJ1-4, with 11 bases aligning to TRBD1. The trim removed 5 bases at V and 4 bases at J, leaving 9 bases unmatched. The CDR3 contains 17 residues. Germline assignment: CDR1 SGHVS and CDR2 FQNEAQ.

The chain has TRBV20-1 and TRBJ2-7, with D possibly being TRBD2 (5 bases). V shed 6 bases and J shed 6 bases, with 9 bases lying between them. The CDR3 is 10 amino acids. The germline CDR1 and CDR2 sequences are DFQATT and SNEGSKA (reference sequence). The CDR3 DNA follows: TGCAGTGCCCTCGGGGTCGAGCAGTACTTC. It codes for CSALGVEQYF.

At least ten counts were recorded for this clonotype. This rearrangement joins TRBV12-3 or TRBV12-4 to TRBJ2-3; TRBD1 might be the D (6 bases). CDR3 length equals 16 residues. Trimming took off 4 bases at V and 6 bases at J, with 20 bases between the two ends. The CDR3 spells CASSSATGKGEDTQYF. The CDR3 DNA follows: TGTGCCAGCAGTTCAGCCACTGGGAAGGGGGAGGATACGCAGTATTTT.

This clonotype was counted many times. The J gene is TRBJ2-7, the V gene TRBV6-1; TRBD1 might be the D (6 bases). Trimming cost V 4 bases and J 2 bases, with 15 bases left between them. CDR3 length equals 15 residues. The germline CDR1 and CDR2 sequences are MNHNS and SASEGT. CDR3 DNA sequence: TGTGCCAGCAGTGTATCTTGGGACAACACCTACGAGCAGTACTTC. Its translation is CASSVSWDNTYEQYF.

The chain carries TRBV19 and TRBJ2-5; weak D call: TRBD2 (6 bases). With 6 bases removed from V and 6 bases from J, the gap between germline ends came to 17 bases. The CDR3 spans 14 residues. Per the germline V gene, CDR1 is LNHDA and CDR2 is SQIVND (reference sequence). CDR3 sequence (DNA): TGTGCCAGTAGGGTCGGCAGGGAGGCACAGACCCAGTACTTC. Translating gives CASRVGREAQTQYF.

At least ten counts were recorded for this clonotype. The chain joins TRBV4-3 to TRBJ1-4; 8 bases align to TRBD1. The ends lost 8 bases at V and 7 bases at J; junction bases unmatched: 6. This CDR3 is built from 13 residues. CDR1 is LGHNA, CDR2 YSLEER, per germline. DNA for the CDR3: TGCGCCAGCGGAAACACAGGGGGTGAAAAACTGTTTTTT. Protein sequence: CASGNTGGEKLFF.

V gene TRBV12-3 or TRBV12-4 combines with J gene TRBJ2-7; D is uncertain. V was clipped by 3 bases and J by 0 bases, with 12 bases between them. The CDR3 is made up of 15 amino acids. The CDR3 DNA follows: TGTGCCAGCAGTTTGAGGTCCTTGGCCTCCTACGAGCAGTACTTC. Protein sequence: CASSLRSLASYEQYF.

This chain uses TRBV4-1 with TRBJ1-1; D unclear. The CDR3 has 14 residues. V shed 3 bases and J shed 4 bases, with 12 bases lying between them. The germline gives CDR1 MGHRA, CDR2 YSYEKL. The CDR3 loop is CASSHPFLGTEAFF. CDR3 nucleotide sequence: TGCGCCAGCAGCCACCCTTTTTTGGGCACTGAAGCTTTCTTT.

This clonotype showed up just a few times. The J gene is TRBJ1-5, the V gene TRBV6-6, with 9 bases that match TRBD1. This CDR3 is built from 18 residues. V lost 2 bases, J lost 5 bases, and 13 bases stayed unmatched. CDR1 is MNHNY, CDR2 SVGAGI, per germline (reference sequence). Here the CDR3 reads CASSYVAGTGSRHQPQHF. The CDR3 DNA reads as TGTGCCAGCAGTTACGTAGCCGGGACAGGGTCTCGGCATCAGCCCCAGCATTTT.